This T cell receptor (beta chain) emerged from a study of blood T cell repertoires in COVID-19 (TCRdb year 2020). About the investigation overall: The collaborator samples originated in the United States, Italy and Spain and spanned the acute and convalescent phases of COVID-19. The prospective study material was composed of cDNA or gDNA derived from T cells, B-cell-depleted T cells, or PBMCs. Subjects who had been exposed to COVID-19, were actively infected with it, or had recovered from it provided the deeply sampled blood TCRbeta repertoires that made up the dataset. The repertoires were released in a freely available public database intended as a resource for research on the immune response to SARS-CoV-2. Samples were obtained from the ongoing ImmuneRACE study (first 160 participants) and from 1,000 to 1,500 subjects provided by 6 global collaborators. A de-identified subject ID, COVID-19 status, age in years and sex were almost always included in the sample metadata. Where available, HLA class I and class II types were obtained from metadata supplied by the sample provider rather than from assay-based typing.

This clone was detected only once. Its antigen is still unknown. Base qualities are missing; no much larger clone stands one base away. TCRbeta CDR3 regions were amplified from genomic DNA by means of the immunoSEQ Assay, a bias-controlled multiplex PCR. On the authors' methods: Within the assay, amplification of reference gene primers was used to estimate how many nucleated cells each sample contained. To quantify the absolute abundance of each unique TCRbeta CDR3 rearrangement, sequence reads were collapsed and filtered. Productive Simpson clonality was computed per sample as the square root of Simpson's diversity index over productive rearrangements. Entries here come from immuneACCESS through TCRdb and include only in-frame sequences with V and J called. Some clones fail to appear in such tables; in the studies checked, an unresolved V gene covers under half of the shortfall, and the cause of the remainder is unknown. V, J and clone size reflect that table, while D and trimming were determined from the DNA. Present in this sample are under 300,000 clones, approximately 86% of which were seen just once. The ten largest clones capture over 6% of the sample.

The full study reports these points: How much clinical and demographic metadata was included differed by source and by participant, and the metadata was provided uncurated.

Collaborating institutions collected whole blood in K2EDTA tubes following their own protocols. For TCRbeta analysis, collaborators shipped samples as frozen whole blood, isolated PBMCs, or DNA extracted from either of those sample types. This TCR came from a woman aged 70-85 years with active or convalescent COVID-19. The material sequenced was peripheral blood.

In nucleotides, the sequence is TGTGCCAGCGGTTCGACTAGCACGAACAATGAGCAGTTCTTC. Translated, this gives CASGSTSTNNEQFF. The receptor chain draws on TRBV6-1 and TRBJ2-1; TRBD2 agrees with 7 junctional bases. CDR1 and CDR2, per the germline V gene, are MNHNS and SASEGT. The CDR3 has 14 amino acids, counting the end cysteine and phenylalanine. The read is trimmed to its CDR3 DNA, 42 bases read in frame from base 1. Trimming leaves V shorter by 8 bases and J shorter by 5 bases, with the junction holding 9 bases beyond the gene matches.